Listed here are 28 T cell receptor beta chains from one sample, sequenced in a study of CD8+CD57+ T cells in acquired aplastic anemia. TCR beta VDJ and CDR3 profiles were obtained from a genomic DNA template. TCRdb re-derived calls from the reads in MiXCR, one entry per CDR3 protein. The table shows 450,000 to 600,000 distinct CDR3 sequences, with 25% to 40% occurring only once. Sequenced patients had shown CD8+CD57+ cell expansion by flow cytometry. The sequenced material came from sorted CD4+, CD8+, or CD8+CD57+ T cells (not recorded which) from PBMCs. The source is a human donor with aplastic anemia.

This clonotype was picked up many times. This CDR3 reads CASSSGGPGEQYF. The CDR3 coding sequence is TGTGCCAGCAGCTCCGGGGGGCCTGGGGAGCAGTACTTC. V is TRBV7-9 and J is TRBJ2-7, with D possibly matching TRBD2 (7 bases). The CDR3 loop spans 13 amino acids. Trimming took off 4 bases at V and 7 bases at J, with 14 bases between the two ends. Germline assignment: CDR1 SEHNR and CDR2 FQNEAQ (reference sequence).

This clonotype was counted a single time. A read error is possible here, since a much larger clone lies one base away. The CDR3 loop is CASSYSAGDYEQHF. The DNA for the CDR3 is TGTGCCAGCAGTTACTCGGCCGGCGACTACGAGCAGCACTTC. The V and J genes are TRBV6-5 and TRBJ2-7; a possible D gene is TRBD2 (5 bases). From germline, CDR1 is MNHEY and CDR2 SVGAGI. The CDR3 is 14 amino acids.

This clonotype was found a few times. The V call is TRBV20-1, the J call TRBJ1-4; D is unclear. The CDR3 is made up of 13 amino acids. Germline V lookup: CDR1 DFQATT, CDR2 SNEGSKA (reference sequence). Trimming took off 0 bases at V and 5 bases at J, with 7 bases between the two ends. Here the CDR3 DNA reads TGCAGTGCTAGAGATCGGGTGAATGAAAAACTGTTTTTT. Its translation: CSARDRVNEKLFF.

The chain combines TRBV3-1 with TRBJ1-5; TRBD1 matches 8 bases. The CDR3 contains 13 residues. CDR1 LGHDT and CDR2 YNNKEL come from the germline V gene (reference sequence). With V trimmed by 6 bases and J by 8 bases, 6 bases remained unmatched. CDR3 residues: CASSEQGEKPQHF. CDR3 sequence (DNA): TGTGCCAGCAGTGAACAGGGGGAGAAGCCCCAGCATTTT.

The chain employs TRBV9 and TRBJ2-5; no reliable D call. V was trimmed by 0 bases and J by 5 bases, leaving 11 bases between them. CDR3 length: 14 amino acids. Per germline, CDR1 SGDLS and CDR2 YYNGEE. In nucleotides, the CDR3 is TGTGCCAGCAGCGTAGGTCCGACGGTGGAGACCCAGTACTTC. It specifies CASSVGPTVETQYF.

The CDR3 sequence: CSAAVGGATGELFF. The CDR3 DNA sequence: TGCAGTGCCGCGGTCGGGGGCGCCACCGGGGAGCTGTTTTTT. The chain is built from TRBV20-1 and TRBJ2-2; D could derive from TRBD1 or TRBD2 (6 bases each). The CDR3 is 14 amino acids. Germline V gives CDR1 DFQATT, CDR2 SNEGSKA (reference sequence). The ends were cut back, 6 bases at V and 4 bases at J, with 15 bases in the middle.

At least ten counts were recorded for this clonotype. The chain is built from TRBV19 and TRBJ2-7; tentative D call: TRBD1 (6 bases). The CDR3 is 14 residues long. Germline assignment: CDR1 LNHDA and CDR2 SQIVND (reference sequence). V lost 6 bases and J 2 bases, leaving 14 bases between the germline ends. This chain's CDR3 is CASSRQVATYEQYF. CDR3 nucleotide sequence: TGTGCCAGTAGCCGACAGGTTGCCACCTACGAGCAGTACTTC. Together with reference TRBV19 and TRBJ2-7, the CDR3 gives the full variable domain: DGGITQSPKYLFRKEGQNVTLSCEQNLNHDAMYWYRQDPGQGLRLIYYSQIVNDFQKGDIAEGYSVSREKKESFPLTVTSAQKNPTAFYLCASSRQVATYEQYFGPGTRLTVT.

In its sample, this clonotype was seen many times. The chain couples TRBV2 to TRBJ1-6, with a weak D call TRBD1 (6 bases). CDR3 length: 14 amino acids. Trimming shortened V by 6 bases and J by 6 bases, and 12 bases separated the two germline ends. The germline V gene encodes CDR1 SNHLY and CDR2 FYNNEI. DNA of the CDR3: TGTGCCAGCAGCGCGGGACAATTTAATTCACCCCTCCACTTT. Its translation: CASSAGQFNSPLHF.

This rearrangement joins TRBV10-3 to TRBJ1-5; 9 bases are a match to TRBD1. Germline trimming cut 11 bases from V and 6 bases from J; bases unmatched to any gene: 5. The germline CDR1 and CDR2 sequences are ENHRY and SYGVKD. The CDR3 consists of 12 residues. CDR3 nucleotides: TGTGCCGTCGGGACAGGGAGTCAGCCCCAGCATTTT. Its translation is CAVGTGSQPQHF.

This clonotype was seen once. Sequence at one end of the junction differs from germline and may be a read error. The chain has TRBV9 and TRBJ1-6; D gene uncertain. Looked up from germline, CDR1 is SGDLS and CDR2 is YYNGEE. This CDR3 contains 11 residues. The CDR3 region is CASSLGPPLRF. CDR3 DNA: TGTGCCAGCAGTTTGGGTCCACCCCTCCGCTTT. Variable domain in full (rest from reference TRBV9 and TRBJ1-6): DSGVTQTPKHLITATGQRVTLRCSPRSGDLSVYWYQQSLDQGLQFLIQYYNGEERAKGNILERFSAQQFPDLHSELNLSSLELGDSALYFCASSLGPPLRFGNGTRLTVT.

CDR3 nucleotides: TGTGCCAGCAGCCCGGTAGCGGGATCTTGCGTAGATACGCAGTATTTT. It translates to CASSPVAGSCVDTQYF. The V call is TRBV5-4, the J call TRBJ2-3; 8 nucleotides match TRBD2. Germline V lookup: CDR1 SGHNT, CDR2 YYREEE (reference sequence). V lost 4 bases, J lost 5 bases, and 12 bases stayed unmatched. The CDR3 consists of 16 residues.

This clonotype came up many times. CDR3 sequence reads: CASSYRGHSPLHF. CDR3 nucleotides: TGTGCCAGCAGTTATAGGGGGCATTCACCCCTCCACTTT. The chain links TRBV12-3 or TRBV12-4 to TRBJ1-6; 7 nucleotides agree with TRBD1. The junction had 2 bases not matched to a gene; V was cut back by 4 bases and J by 8 bases. This CDR3 comprises 13 residues.

This clonotype was seen repeatedly, ten times or more. The junction shows a germline mismatch at one end, possibly a read error. J is TRBJ2-5 and V is TRBV7-7; 9 bases align to TRBD1. This CDR3 region has 15 residues. From germline, CDR1 is SSHAT and CDR2 FNYEAQ (reference sequence). In nucleotides, the CDR3 is TGTGCTAGCAGCGCCGGGACAGGGAGGCAAGAGACCCAGTACTTC. Its protein is CASSAGTGRQETQYF.

The rearrangement links TRBV20-1 to TRBJ1-1, with D possibly being TRBD1 (6 bases). Germline lookup yields CDR1 DFQATT and CDR2 SNEGSKA (reference sequence). This CDR3 is built from 15 residues. The V end was cut by 4 bases, the J end by 4 bases, with 19 bases between. The CDR3 is CSAIDPTVGATEAFF. Written as DNA, the CDR3 is TGCAGTGCTATCGACCCGACCGTGGGGGCCACTGAAGCTTTCTTT.

In its sample, this clonotype was seen a few times. The CDR3 bases are TGTGCCAGCAGTGAAGCGCGGCAAATTGAAGCTTTCTTT. This gives the protein CASSEARQIEAFF. J is TRBJ1-1 and V is TRBV6-1, with unresolved D. In germline, CDR1 is MNHNS, CDR2 SASEGT. The ends were cut back, 0 bases at V and 7 bases at J, with 9 bases in the middle. The CDR3 runs 13 residues.

This clonotype was counted only a few times. CDR3 nucleotide sequence: TGTGCCAGTAGTATAATACTTGTCGGCCTCGGAGTTACTGAAGCTTTCTTT. This gives the protein CASSIILVGLGVTEAFF. The chain has TRBV19 and TRBJ1-1; D unclear. Trimming took off 2 bases at V and 5 bases at J, with 21 bases between the two ends. The CDR3 is made up of 17 amino acids. Germline lookup yields CDR1 LNHDA and CDR2 SQIVND (reference sequence).

The gene calls are TRBV10-1 and TRBJ2-7; 12 nucleotides match TRBD2. Losses at the gene ends were 5 bases for V and 0 bases for J; bases not matched to a gene: 2. The CDR3 extends over 15 amino acids. Looked up from germline, CDR1 is WNHNN and CDR2 is SYGVQD (reference sequence). This chain's CDR3 is CASSKTSGSSYEQYF. CDR3 DNA: TGCGCCAGCAGTAAGACTAGCGGGAGCTCCTACGAGCAGTACTTC.

This clonotype was seen at least ten times. The DNA of the CDR3 is TGTGCCATCAGTGAATCGGGGTCTGGAGAAAAACTGTTTTTT. This translates into CAISESGSGEKLFF. The V call is TRBV10-3, the J call TRBJ1-4; D not certain. The CDR3 consists of 14 residues. Trimming cost V 3 bases and J 8 bases, with 13 bases left between them. Germline V gene lookup returns CDR1 ENHRY and CDR2 SYGVKD.

The chain uses TRBV10-1 and TRBJ2-7; D gene unclear. Trimming took 3 bases from V and 0 from J, leaving 9 bases between them. In germline, CDR1 is WNHNN, CDR2 SYGVQD (reference sequence). The CDR3 is 14 amino acids. As DNA, the CDR3 is TGCGCCAGCAGTGATGGCAGAACCTCCTACGAGCAGTACTTC. Translation gives CASSDGRTSYEQYF.

V and J are TRBV10-3 and TRBJ2-5; TRBD2 aligns across 7 bases. This CDR3 has 14 amino acids. The J segment lost 3 bases and the V segment lost 5 bases, leaving 6 bases of the junction unmatched. In germline, CDR1 is ENHRY, CDR2 SYGVKD. The DNA for the CDR3 is TGTGCCATCAGTAGGAGTCTAGCGGAAGAGACCCAGTACTTC. As protein: CAISRSLAEETQYF.

A word on this clonotype: Germline is not matched at one junction end, which may reflect a read error. The genes are TRBV10-3 and TRBJ2-7; D is undetermined. This CDR3 comprises 14 residues. Germline V gives CDR1 ENHRY, CDR2 SYGVKD. The CDR3 DNA reads TGTGCCAGCAGTGGGCTCCTAGTCCCCTACGAGCAGTACTTC. Its protein is CASSGLLVPYEQYF.

In this sample, this clonotype turned up many times. V and J are TRBV15 and TRBJ1-5; a possible D gene is TRBD1 (5 bases). The CDR3 is 14 amino acids. CDR1 is LNHNV, CDR2 YYDKDF, per germline (reference sequence). V was trimmed by 0 bases and J by 8 bases, leaving 11 bases between them. CDR3 amino acids: CATSREGGVKPQHF. The CDR3 nucleotides are TGTGCCACCAGCAGAGAGGGGGGAGTAAAGCCCCAGCATTTT.

This clonotype was counted at least ten times. The CDR3 nucleotides read TGTGCCAGTAGCTTTCGGCTGATGGACACTGAAGCTTTCTTT. Protein product: CASSFRLMDTEAFF. V usage is TRBV19 and J usage is TRBJ1-1; no definite D call. V lost 6 bases to trimming and J lost 3 bases, with 14 bases between them. This CDR3 contains 14 residues. Germline assignment: CDR1 LNHDA and CDR2 SQIVND (reference sequence).

This rearrangement joins TRBV19 to TRBJ1-4; D might be TRBD1 (5 bases). The CDR3 spans 16 residues. Germline V lookup: CDR1 LNHDA, CDR2 SQIVND (reference sequence). With 3 bases removed from V and 0 bases from J, the gap between germline ends came to 11 bases. The CDR3 loop is CASSMTASPTNEKLFF. In DNA form, the CDR3 reads TGTGCCAGTAGTATGACAGCTTCCCCAACTAATGAAAAACTGTTTTTT.

The chain carries TRBV6-1 and TRBJ2-7; 7 nucleotides align to TRBD2. CDR3 length: 13 residues. The V and J ends lost 7 bases and 3 bases, in that order; junction bases with no gene match: 6. Per germline, CDR1 MNHNS and CDR2 SASEGT. CDR3 loop: CASTPREFYEQYF. As DNA, the CDR3 is TGTGCCAGCACCCCGCGGGAGTTCTACGAGCAGTACTTC.

The sample holds a few counts of this clonotype. The chain joins TRBV7-2 to TRBJ1-5; a possible D gene is TRBD1 (6 bases). The CDR3 spans 13 residues. In germline, CDR1 is SGHTA, CDR2 FQGNSA. V dropped 4 bases and J dropped 7 bases, with 11 bases sitting between them. In DNA, the CDR3 is TGTGCCAGCAGCTCTTCCGACAGGCAGCCCCAGCATTTT. This encodes CASSSSDRQPQHF.

This clonotype was picked up many times. This rearrangement joins TRBV15 to TRBJ2-1, with 7 nucleotides matching TRBD2. V gave up 9 bases and J gave up 4 bases; unmatched junction bases: 6. CDR3 length equals 13 residues. Germline CDR1 LNHNV, CDR2 YYDKDF (reference sequence). For the CDR3, the DNA is TGTGCCACGGCGGGAGTATCATACAATGAGCAGTTCTTC. Encoded protein: CATAGVSYNEQFF. The full variable domain, with the rest looked up from reference TRBV15 and TRBJ2-1, is DAMVIQNPRYQVTQFGKPVTLSCSQTLNHNVMYWYQQKSSQAPKLLFHYYDKDFNNEADTPDNFQSRRPNTSFCFLDIRSPGLGDTAMYLCATAGVSYNEQFFGPGTRLTVL.

The CDR3 loop reads CASSFDRHTEAFF. The CDR3 DNA reads as TGCGCCAGCAGCTTTGACAGACACACTGAAGCTTTCTTT. The chain carries TRBV5-1 and TRBJ1-1; possible D gene TRBD1, 5 bases. This CDR3 comprises 13 residues. Germline-derived CDR1 and CDR2 are SGHRS and YFSETQ. V gave up 2 bases and J gave up 3 bases, with 8 bases separating them.